The 26 T cell receptor beta chains below were found in one sample sequenced in a study of control samples from healthy donors and cancer patients. Measured with immunoSEQ multiplex PCR; TCRdb has only the in-frame clones, and not every one. Its clone listing holds around 190,000 clones. Sequencing input: blood. Receptors were obtained from a woman in her twenties or thirties in good health.

The V and J genes are TRBV7-2 and TRBJ2-5, with TRBD1 matching over 9 bases. In germline, CDR1 is SGHTA, CDR2 FQGNSA. CDR3 size: 13 residues. V shed 5 bases, J shed 5 bases, and the junction held 3 bases outside the gene matches. The CDR3 here is CASSRDRDETQYF. In DNA form, the CDR3 reads TGTGCCAGCAGCCGGGACAGGGATGAGACCCAGTACTTC.

The chain recombines TRBV19 with TRBJ2-1; D perhaps matches TRBD1 (5 bases). Germline CDR1 LNHDA, CDR2 SQIVND (reference sequence). The V gene lost 6 bases and the J gene lost 3 bases, with 12 bases spanning the gap. The CDR3 runs to 14 residues. In DNA, the CDR3 is TGTGCCAGTAGGGGTGGGGCTTTCTACAATGAGCAGTTCTTC. Its protein is CASRGGAFYNEQFF.

This chain uses TRBV5-1 with TRBJ2-2; D perhaps matches TRBD1 (6 bases). This CDR3 comprises 16 residues. V lost 4 bases, J lost 4 bases, and 17 bases lay in between. Germline CDR1 reads SGHRS; CDR2 reads YFSETQ. CDR3 amino acids: CASSPTSKGVTGELFF. CDR3 in DNA: TGCGCCAGCAGCCCTACTAGTAAGGGGGTCACCGGGGAGCTGTTTTTT.

V usage is TRBV15 and J usage is TRBJ1-3; TRBD1 matches at 7 bases. The CDR3 loop spans 16 amino acids. V lost 6 bases and J lost 2; bases outside the gene matches: 10. CDR1 and CDR2 (germline): LNHNV, YYDKDF (reference sequence). As DNA, the CDR3 is TGTGCCACCAGGAGACGGGACAGCGTGCCTGGAAACACCATATATTTT. It specifies CATRRRDSVPGNTIYF.

The chain employs TRBV5-6 and TRBJ1-6; perhaps TRBD1 as D (5 bases). The V gene's germline CDR1 is SGHDT and CDR2 YYEEEE. V was clipped by 0 bases and J by 9 bases, with 16 bases between them. This CDR3 has 16 residues. CDR3 protein: CASSLGYGGVSSPLHF. The CDR3 DNA follows: TGTGCCAGCAGCTTGGGGTACGGGGGTGTTAGTTCACCCCTCCACTTT.

The chain couples TRBV28 to TRBJ1-2; no firm D call. This CDR3 has 12 amino acids. The V gene's germline CDR1 is MDHEN and CDR2 SYDVKM. Between the trimmed V and J ends, which lost 5 bases and 8 bases, there was a span of 12 bases. CDR3 DNA sequence: TGTGCCAGCAGTGAGGCAACGGCGGGCTACACCTTC. This codes for CASSEATAGYTF.

V usage is TRBV4-3 and J usage is TRBJ2-1; the match to TRBD1 covers 8 bases. Losses at the gene ends were 0 bases for V and 0 bases for J; bases not matched to a gene: 1. The germline V gene has CDR1 LGHNA and CDR2 YSLEER. The CDR3 sequence is 16 residues long. As DNA, the CDR3 is TGCGCCAGCAGCCAAGAGGACAGGGCCTCCTACAATGAGCAGTTCTTC. It encodes CASSQEDRASYNEQFF.

The V and J genes are TRBV7-3 and TRBJ2-5; 7 positions agree with TRBD2. Trimming at V came to 4 bases and at J to 6 bases, leaving 8 bases not matched to a gene. This CDR3 contains 14 residues. Germline values: CDR1 SGHTA, CDR2 FQGTGA. The CDR3, as DNA: TGTGCCAGCAGCTCCGGACTAGGAGCAAAGACCCAGTACTTC. Encoded protein: CASSSGLGAKTQYF.

The rearrangement links TRBV28 to TRBJ2-1, with 7 positions matching TRBD2. V lost 5 bases to trimming and J lost 7 bases; unmatched junction nucleotides: 8. Germline-derived CDR1 and CDR2 are MDHEN and SYDVKM. The CDR3 consists of 14 residues. As DNA, the CDR3 is TGTGCCAGCAGTCCGCCTGGGACTACGAATGAGCAGTTCTTC. Translated: CASSPPGTTNEQFF. Full variable domain (rest looked up from reference TRBV28 and TRBJ2-1): DVKVTQSSRYLVKRTGEKVFLECVQDMDHENMFWYRQDPGLGLRLIYFSYDVKMKEKGDIPEGYSVSREKKERFSLILESASTNQTSMYLCASSPPGTTNEQFFGPGTRLTVL.

The gene calls are TRBV5-1 and TRBJ1-1, with D possibly matching TRBD1 (5 bases). The CDR3 extends over 13 amino acids. V lost 4 bases to trimming and J lost 1 base, with 8 bases between them. Germline V CDR1 and CDR2: SGHRS, YFSETQ. DNA of the CDR3: TGCGCCAGCAGCGCGAGGGGGAACACTGAAGCTTTCTTT. This gives the protein CASSARGNTEAFF.

This chain joins TRBV11-1 and TRBJ1-3, with D perhaps matching TRBD1 (6 bases). The germline V and J ends were trimmed by 8 bases and 3 bases, with 14 bases remaining between them. CDR3 length: 14 amino acids. CDR1 and CDR2 from the germline V gene are SGHAT and FQDESV (reference sequence). The CDR3, as DNA: TGTGCCAGCGGAACGGGGGCTGTTGGAAACACCATATATTTT. It is translated as CASGTGAVGNTIYF.

On this clone: This specimen includes other DNA sequences encoding the same CDR3. The V and J genes are TRBV28 and TRBJ1-4; the D gene is possibly TRBD1 (6 bases). Germline assignment: CDR1 MDHEN and CDR2 SYDVKM. V was pared by 4 bases and J by 6 bases, with 15 bases between. The CDR3 consists of 15 residues. The CDR3 region has the DNA TGTGCCAGCAGTTCCTCGGGGGGGCGAGATGAAAAACTGTTTTTT. The encoded protein is CASSSSGGRDEKLFF. The full variable domain, its missing parts supplied by reference TRBV28 and TRBJ1-4, is DVKVTQSSRYLVKRTGEKVFLECVQDMDHENMFWYRQDPGLGLRLIYFSYDVKMKEKGDIPEGYSVSREKKERFSLILESASTNQTSMYLCASSSSGGRDEKLFFGSGTQLSVL.

The rearrangement uses TRBV6-5 and TRBJ1-2, with D unresolved. The CDR3 is made up of 13 amino acids. Germline CDR1 and CDR2: MNHEY and SVGAGI. V was pared by 4 bases and J by 8 bases, with 14 bases between. The CDR3 sequence: CASSFLGEVGYTF. The CDR3 DNA reads as TGTGCCAGCAGTTTCCTCGGGGAAGTCGGCTACACCTTC.

The CDR3 coding sequence is TGTGCCAGCAGTATCAGACAGGGCTATGGCTACACCTTC. This gives the protein CASSIRQGYGYTF. This chain joins TRBV6-5 and TRBJ1-2; 7 positions match TRBD1. The CDR3 spans 13 residues. Per the germline V gene, CDR1 is MNHEY and CDR2 is SVGAGI. With V trimmed by 5 bases and J by 4 bases, 4 bases remained unmatched.

The V call is TRBV7-9, the J call TRBJ1-1, with unresolved D. CDR1 SEHNR and CDR2 FQNEAQ come from the germline V gene (reference sequence). Trimming shortened V by 7 bases and J by 7 bases, and 10 bases separated the two germline ends. The length of the CDR3 is 11 residues. For the CDR3, the DNA is TGTGCCAGCACCTCCTCCGGTGAAGCTTTCTTT. It specifies CASTSSGEAFF. The full variable domain, completed using reference TRBV7-9 and TRBJ1-1, is DTGVSQNPRHKITKRGQNVTFRCDPISEHNRLYWYRQTLGQGPEFLTYFQNEAQLEKSRLLSDRFSAERPKGSFSTLEIQRTEQGDSAMYLCASTSSGEAFFGQGTRLTVV.

The rearrangement uses TRBV28 and TRBJ2-1; 7 bases match TRBD2. V lost 3 bases to trimming and J lost 8 bases; unmatched junction nucleotides: 10. This CDR3 is 15 amino acids long. CDR1 is MDHEN, CDR2 SYDVKM, per germline. CDR3 region: CASSLGGSPRDEQFF. The CDR3 DNA reads TGTGCCAGCAGTTTGGGGGGGTCTCCCCGGGATGAGCAGTTCTTC.

This sequence joins TRBV19 and TRBJ1-2, with D hard to call. Germline-derived CDR1 and CDR2 are LNHDA and SQIVND (reference sequence). This CDR3 comprises 9 residues. CDR3 bases: TGTGCAGCAGGTCATGGCTACACCTTC. It translates to CAAGHGYTF.

CDR3 in amino acids: CATSPLQGNNEQFF. The CDR3 DNA sequence: TGTGCCACCAGCCCGCTTCAGGGGAACAATGAGCAGTTCTTC. The V call is TRBV24-1, the J call TRBJ2-1; the D gene is possibly TRBD1 (6 bases). CDR3 length equals 14 residues. V was cut by 7 bases and J by 5 bases, with 14 bases left in between. From germline, CDR1 is KGHDR and CDR2 SFDVKD.

The genes are TRBV7-2 and TRBJ1-5; 7 bases map to TRBD1. CDR1 and CDR2 from the germline V gene are SGHTA and FQGNSA. The CDR3 has 15 residues. Trimming removed 1 base from V and 6 bases from J; junction bases left unmatched: 6. The CDR3 reads CASSLEARGGQPQHF. CDR3 DNA sequence: TGTGCCAGCAGCTTAGAAGCCAGGGGGGGTCAGCCCCAGCATTTT.

The chain combines TRBV9 with TRBJ1-2, with D perhaps TRBD1 (5 bases). With 6 bases removed from V and 2 bases from J, the gap between germline ends came to 14 bases. This CDR3 is 14 amino acids long. Germline loops: CDR1 SGDLS, CDR2 YYNGEE. CDR3 nucleotide sequence: TGTGCCAGCACCCCGAGGCCAGGGAACTATGGCTACACCTTC. Protein sequence: CASTPRPGNYGYTF.

The chain joins TRBV3-1 (or the pseudogene TRBV3-2) to TRBJ2-7; D is unclear. Germline V gene sequence: CDR1 LGHDT, CDR2 YNNKEL (reference sequence). This CDR3 has 14 residues. Trimming pared 4 bases from V and 1 base from J, leaving 11 bases between. The CDR3 DNA follows: TGTGCCAGCAGCCCATCCCCCCTTTCCTACGAGCAGTACTTC. Its translation is CASSPSPLSYEQYF.

The chain employs TRBV6-1 and TRBJ1-6; weak D call: TRBD1 (5 bases). Trimming took off 0 bases at V and 7 bases at J, with 19 bases between the two ends. This CDR3 has 18 residues. Looked up from germline, CDR1 is MNHNS and CDR2 is SASEGT. CDR3 in DNA: TGTGCCAGCAGTGAAGCGGGAATTACCGGGACGGCAAATTCACCCCTCCACTTT. It encodes CASSEAGITGTANSPLHF.

The genes are TRBV3-1 (or the pseudogene TRBV3-2) and TRBJ1-4; a weak D match, TRBD1 (5 bases). V gave up 0 bases and J gave up 5 bases, with 10 bases separating them. This CDR3 comprises 15 residues. Germline V lookup: CDR1 LGHDT, CDR2 YNNKEL (reference sequence). CDR3: CASSQDQGSNEKLFF. The CDR3 DNA is TGTGCCAGCAGCCAAGATCAGGGTAGCAATGAAAAACTGTTTTTT.

The chain recombines TRBV7-2 with TRBJ2-7; tentatively, D is TRBD1 (5 bases). The germline V gene has CDR1 SGHTA and CDR2 FQGNSA. V lost 4 bases, J lost 2 bases, and 12 bases lay in between. This CDR3 region has 14 residues. The CDR3 sequence is CASSSAQGTYEQYF. Here the CDR3 DNA reads TGTGCCAGCAGCTCCGCGCAGGGAACCTACGAGCAGTACTTC.

This chain links TRBV27 with TRBJ2-1; 10 bases fit TRBD2. Trimming at V came to 5 bases and at J to 4 bases, leaving 5 bases not matched to a gene. Germline CDR1 and CDR2: MNHEY and SMNVEV (reference sequence). This CDR3 comprises 15 residues. In DNA, the CDR3 is TGTGCCAGCAGTCTACTAGCGGGGCTATACAATGAGCAGTTCTTC. Protein product: CASSLLAGLYNEQFF.

The chain recombines TRBV21-1 with TRBJ2-5; the table's D call of TRBD1 was not tested on the DNA. TRBV21-1 is termed a pseudogene. This CDR3 is 18 amino acids long. In nucleotides, the CDR3 is TGTGCCAGCAGCTCCTCCTTAGGGACAGGGCGTACCTCCGGGACCCAGTACTTC. Its protein is CASSSSLGTGRTSGTQYF.